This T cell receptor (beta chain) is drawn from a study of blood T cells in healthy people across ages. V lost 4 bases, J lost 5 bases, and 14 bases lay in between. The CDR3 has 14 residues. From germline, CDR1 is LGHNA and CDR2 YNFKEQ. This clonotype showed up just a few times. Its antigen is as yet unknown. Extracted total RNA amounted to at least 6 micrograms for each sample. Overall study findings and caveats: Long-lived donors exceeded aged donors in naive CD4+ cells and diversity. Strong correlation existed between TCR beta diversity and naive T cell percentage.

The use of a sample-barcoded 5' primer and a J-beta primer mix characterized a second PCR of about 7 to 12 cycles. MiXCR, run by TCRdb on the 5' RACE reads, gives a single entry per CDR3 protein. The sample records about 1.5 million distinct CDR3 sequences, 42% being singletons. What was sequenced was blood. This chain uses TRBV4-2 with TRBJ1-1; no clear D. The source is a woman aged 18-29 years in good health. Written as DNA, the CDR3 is TGTGCCAGCAGCCCAGTCGGTCGAGGAACTGAAGCTTTCTTT. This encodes CASSPVGRGTEAFF.